Sequencing of this TCR beta chain was carried out in a study of CD8 T cells in ankylosing spondylitis. Study outcomes and limitations: Apparently characteristic of ankylosing spondylitis blood was a TCR beta motif (roughly eight highly homologous variants).

This clonotype has a count of ten or more. The antigen remains unidentified. A quantitative 5'-RACE method, one with molecular barcodes, was used to make TCR beta libraries. TCRdb called the 5' RACE reads again in MiXCR, with one record for every CDR3 protein. The table records some 220,000 distinct CDR3 sequences, roughly 6.6% of them present only once. The V and J ends lost 3 bases and 6 bases respectively, with 12 bases between them. This CDR3 contains 13 residues. CDR1 and CDR2 from the germline V gene are SQVTM and ANQGSEA. The J gene is TRBJ2-1, the V gene TRBV29-1; D is tentatively TRBD1 or TRBD2 (5 bases each). The receptor was isolated from a male donor with ankylosing spondylitis. The sequenced material came from blood, either unsorted or a sorted T cell fraction (not recorded which). The CDR3 here is CSVDPGLSNEQFF. The CDR3 region has the DNA TGCAGCGTTGACCCGGGGCTTTCCAATGAGCAGTTCTTC.